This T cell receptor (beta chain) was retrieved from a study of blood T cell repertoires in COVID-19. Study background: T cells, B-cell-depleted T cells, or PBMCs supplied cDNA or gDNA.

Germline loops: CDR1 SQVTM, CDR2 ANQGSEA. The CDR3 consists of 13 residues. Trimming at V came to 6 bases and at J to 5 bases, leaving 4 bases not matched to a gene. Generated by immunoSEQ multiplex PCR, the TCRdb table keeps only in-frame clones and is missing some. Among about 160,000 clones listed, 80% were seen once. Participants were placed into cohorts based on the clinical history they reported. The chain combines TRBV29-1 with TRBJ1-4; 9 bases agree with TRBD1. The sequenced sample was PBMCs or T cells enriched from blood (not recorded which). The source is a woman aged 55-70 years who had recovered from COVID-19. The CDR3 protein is CSVGQGWNEKLFF. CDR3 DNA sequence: TGCAGCGTGGGACAGGGCTGGAATGAAAAACTGTTTTTT.